Each of the 14 T cell receptor beta chains below was sequenced from the same sample in a study of technical replicates of blood from a handful of donors. Sequencing was performed with immunoSEQ multiplex PCR; in TCRdb, only in-frame clones are kept and a portion is missing. The sample yields about 68,000 clones, 95% to 98% seen once. The sample was T cells isolated from PBMCs. The receptors derive from a human donor in good health.

V gene TRBV5-4 combines with J gene TRBJ2-2, with 13 bases lining up with TRBD2. Germline-derived CDR1 and CDR2 are SGHNT and YYREEE (reference sequence). Losses at the gene ends were 4 bases for V and 3 bases for J; bases not matched to a gene: 3. This CDR3 region has 16 residues. CDR3 bases: TGTGCCAGCAGCCCCGGGACTAGCGGGGACACCGGGGAGCTGTTTTTT. Residues: CASSPGTSGDTGELFF. The whole variable domain, filled in from reference TRBV5-4 and TRBJ2-2, reads ETGVTQSPTHLIKTRGQQVTLRCSSQSGHNTVSWYQQALGQGPQFIFQYYREEENGRGNFPPRFSGLQFPNYSSELNVNALELDDSALYLCASSPGTSGDTGELFFGEGSRLTVL.

The chain is built from TRBV7-8 and TRBJ2-7; 8 bases are a match to TRBD1. CDR1 and CDR2 from the germline V gene are SGHVS and FQNEAQ. The CDR3 sequence is 13 residues long. Germline trimming cut 4 bases from V and 6 bases from J; bases unmatched to any gene: 5. The CDR3 coding sequence is TGTGCCAGCAGCTCCGGGACAGGACTCGAGCAGTACTTC. Translating gives CASSSGTGLEQYF.

The V gene is TRBV7-3, the J gene TRBJ2-2; no clear D. Trimming pared 2 bases from V and 5 bases from J, leaving 18 bases between. The CDR3 totals 17 residues. Per the germline V gene, CDR1 is SGHTA and CDR2 is FQGTGA. The DNA of the CDR3 is TGTGCCAGCAGCTTATTCGGTGGAGTCGGCAAAACCGGGGAGCTGTTTTTT. Its translation is CASSLFGGVGKTGELFF.

The chain joins TRBV27 to TRBJ1-1; D unclear. Trimming stripped 1 base from V and 8 bases from J, with 11 bases between. This CDR3 is built from 13 residues. In germline, CDR1 is MNHEY, CDR2 SMNVEV (reference sequence). CDR3 loop: CASSLWSGSEAFF. For the CDR3, the DNA is TGTGCCAGCAGTTTATGGTCGGGTTCCGAAGCTTTCTTT.

The chain links TRBV11-2 to TRBJ1-2; TRBD1 might be the D (6 bases). The CDR3 extends over 13 amino acids. Germline CDR1 reads SGHAT; CDR2 reads FQNNGV. Trimming removed 2 bases at V and 4 bases at J, with 8 bases between. The CDR3 DNA reads as TGTGCCAGCAGCTTAACAGGGCTCTATGGCTACACCTTC. Its translation: CASSLTGLYGYTF.

V gene TRBV19 combines with J gene TRBJ1-2; possibly TRBD1 for D (6 bases). The CDR3 has 13 residues. Trimming removed 7 bases at V and 4 bases at J, with 13 bases between. Germline values: CDR1 LNHDA, CDR2 SQIVND (reference sequence). The CDR3 region is CASTSRDTYGYTF. The DNA for the CDR3 is TGTGCCAGTACCTCCCGGGACACCTATGGCTACACCTTC.

V and J are TRBV4-1 and TRBJ2-3, with D maybe TRBD2 (5 bases). This CDR3 contains 16 residues. CDR1 is MGHRA, CDR2 YSYEKL, per germline. V lost 3 bases to trimming and J lost 2 bases, with 15 bases between them. Here the CDR3 DNA reads TGCGCCAGCAGCCAGTTGGACGGCGGGTACACAGATACGCAGTATTTT. Amino acid sequence: CASSQLDGGYTDTQYF.

This sequence joins TRBV29-1 and TRBJ2-7, with D possibly TRBD2 on 5 matching bases. V was cut by 8 bases and J by 3 bases, with 14 bases left in between. The CDR3 extends over 12 amino acids. The germline CDR1 and CDR2 sequences are SQVTM and ANQGSEA. CDR3: CSIRDSIYEQYF. The CDR3, as DNA: TGCAGCATCCGGGATAGTATCTACGAGCAGTACTTC.

V usage is TRBV7-9 and J usage is TRBJ1-5; no reliable D call. V shed 2 bases and J shed 6 bases, with 11 bases lying between them. Germline V gives CDR1 SEHNR, CDR2 FQNEAQ (reference sequence). The CDR3 consists of 14 residues. The CDR3: CASSLSTGSQPQHF. CDR3 DNA sequence: TGTGCCAGCAGCTTATCGACGGGAAGTCAGCCCCAGCATTTT.

This clone was observed once. The chain combines TRBV5-1 with TRBJ2-7; 12 bases align to TRBD1. Looked up from germline, CDR1 is SGHRS and CDR2 is YFSETQ. Trimming removed 0 bases from V and 9 bases from J; junction bases left unmatched: 7. The CDR3 spans 15 residues. CDR3 sequence: CASSLEGDRGRGQYF. The CDR3 DNA sequence: TGCGCCAGCAGCTTGGAGGGGGACAGGGGGCGAGGGCAGTACTTC.

V is TRBV28 and J is TRBJ1-2; TRBD1 aligns across 7 bases. Germline CDR1 is MDHEN and CDR2 is SYDVKM. The trim removed 3 bases at V and 2 bases at J, leaving 3 bases unmatched. This CDR3 spans 14 amino acids. In DNA, the CDR3 is TGTGCCAGCAGTTTGGGGACAGTAAACTATGGCTACACCTTC. The encoded protein is CASSLGTVNYGYTF.

This chain connects TRBV4-3 to TRBJ1-1; possible D gene TRBD1, 5 bases. Deletions cut 1 base from V and 4 bases from J, with 10 bases between. The CDR3 is 14 residues long. Germline V lookup: CDR1 LGHNA, CDR2 YSLEER. This CDR3 is CASSQGGVGTEAFF. The CDR3 nucleotides read TGCGCCAGCAGCCAAGGGGGGGTGGGCACTGAAGCTTTCTTT.

This rearrangement joins TRBV2 to TRBJ2-7; a weak D match, TRBD2 (5 bases). The CDR3 loop spans 14 amino acids. V was shortened by 3 bases and J by 3 bases, with 12 bases between the two germline ends. Germline lookup yields CDR1 SNHLY and CDR2 FYNNEI. Written as DNA, the CDR3 is TGTGCCAGCAGTGATTTGGGAGTTTACTACGAGCAGTACTTC. Translated: CASSDLGVYYEQYF. The entire variable domain, with the rest obtained from reference TRBV2 and TRBJ2-7, is as follows: EPEVTQTPSHQVTQMGQEVILRCVPISNHLYFYWYRQILGQKVEFLVSFYNNEISEKSEIFDDQFSVERPDGSNFTLKIRSTKLEDSAMYFCASSDLGVYYEQYFGPGTRLTVT.

This clone was seen a single time. V gene TRBV11-2 combines with J gene TRBJ1-3, with TRBD1 matching 7 bases. V lost 5 bases and J lost 4; bases outside the gene matches: 8. This CDR3 contains 15 residues. Germline V lookup: CDR1 SGHAT, CDR2 FQNNGV. The CDR3 loop reads CASSSHRGAGNTIYF. In DNA, the CDR3 is TGTGCCAGCAGCAGCCACAGGGGCGCCGGAAACACCATATATTTT. Drawing the rest from reference TRBV11-2 and TRBJ1-3, the complete variable domain is EAGVAQSPRYKIIEKRQSVAFWCNPISGHATLYWYQQILGQGPKLLIQFQNNGVVDDSQLPKDRFSAERLKGVDSTLKIQPAKLEDSAVYLCASSSHRGAGNTIYFGEGSWLTVV.